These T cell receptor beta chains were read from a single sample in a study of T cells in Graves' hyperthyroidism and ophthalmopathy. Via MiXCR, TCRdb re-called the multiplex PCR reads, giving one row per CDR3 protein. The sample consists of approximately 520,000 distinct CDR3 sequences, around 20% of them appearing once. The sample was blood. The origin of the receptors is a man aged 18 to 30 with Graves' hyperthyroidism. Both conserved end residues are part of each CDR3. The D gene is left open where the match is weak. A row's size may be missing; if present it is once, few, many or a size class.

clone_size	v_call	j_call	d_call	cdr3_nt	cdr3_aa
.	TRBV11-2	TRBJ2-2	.	TGTGCCAGCAGCCCAACCAAGAGCACCGGGGAGCTGTTTTTT	CASSPTKSTGELFF
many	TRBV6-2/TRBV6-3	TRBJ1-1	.	TGTGCCAGCAGTCCAGGGAAGACTGAAGCTTTCTTT	CASSPGKTEAFF
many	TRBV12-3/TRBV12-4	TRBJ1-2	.	TGTGCCAGCAGTAGTCGAACTCCCTACTACACCTTC	CASSSRTPYYTF
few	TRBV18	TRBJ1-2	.	TGTGCCAGCTCACCTGGCGGCAGGGAGAGCGGCTACACCTTC	CASSPGGRESGYTF
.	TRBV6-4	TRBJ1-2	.	TGTGCCAGCAGTCCGACAGGCCTTTTGGGCTACACCTTC	CASSPTGLLGYTF
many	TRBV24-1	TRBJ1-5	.	TGTGCCACCAGTGAAGCAGGTCAGCCCCAGCATTTT	CATSEAGQPQHF
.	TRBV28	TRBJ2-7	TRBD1	TGTGCCTGCGAGACAGGGGGTAGGTACGAGCAGTACTTC	CACETGGRYEQYF
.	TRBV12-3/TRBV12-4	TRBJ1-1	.	TGTGCCAGCAGTTTATCTAGTAGGGGGGGCTTTACTGAAGCTTTCTTT	CASSLSSRGGFTEAFF
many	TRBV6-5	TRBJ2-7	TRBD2	TGTGCCAGCAGTTTACAGCGGGGACTCTCCTACGAGCAGTACTTC	CASSLQRGLSYEQYF
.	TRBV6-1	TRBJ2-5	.	TGTGCCAGCAGTGTAACCAGCGGGGAGACCCAGTACTTC	CASSVTSGETQYF
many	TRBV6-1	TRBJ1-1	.	TGTGCCAGCAGAGCAAACTACAGGGAGGCTTTCTTT	CASRANYREAFF
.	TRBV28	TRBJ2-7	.	TGTGCCAGCAGTATAGGGGCGCCCTCCTACGAGCAGTACTTC	CASSIGAPSYEQYF
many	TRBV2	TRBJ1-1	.	TGTGCCAGCAGTGAAGCGAGGAGCACTGAAGCTTTCTTT	CASSEARSTEAFF
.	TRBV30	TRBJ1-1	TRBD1	TGTGCCTGGAGTGGTGGACAGGGAATGAACACTGAAGCTTTCTTT	CAWSGGQGMNTEAFF
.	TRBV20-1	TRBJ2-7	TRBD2	TGCAGTGCTAGTGTACCGGGACTAGCTAAGTACGAGCAGTACTTC	CSASVPGLAKYEQYF
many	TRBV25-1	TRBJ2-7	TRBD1	TGTGCCAGCAAGCGTCCGACAGGGGCCTACGAGCAGTACTTC	CASKRPTGAYEQYF
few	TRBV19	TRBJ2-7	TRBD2	TGTGCCAGTAGTAAGTGGACTAGCGGGGGGTCGGACGAGCAGTACTTC	CASSKWTSGGSDEQYF
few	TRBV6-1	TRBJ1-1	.	TGTGCCAGCATTCCAAGAGCAGTACAGAACACTGAAGCTTTCTTT	CASIPRAVQNTEAFF